Below, 27 T cell receptor beta chains from the same sample are listed, as sequenced in a study of T cell changes during pregnancy in multiple sclerosis. Clones were read by immunoSEQ multiplex PCR, and TCRdb kept only the in-frame ones, dropping some. Among 55,000 to 80,000 clones listed, around 93% were seen once. The sample in question was CD8+ T cells from peripheral blood mononuclear cells, obtained in the second trimester of pregnancy. These receptors came from a female donor with multiple sclerosis, enrolled in a pregnancy study.

The chain recombines TRBV7-9 with TRBJ2-1; TRBD1 matches 9 bases. This CDR3 comprises 16 residues. The V gene's germline CDR1 is SEHNR and CDR2 FQNEAQ (reference sequence). V dropped 4 bases and J dropped 4; count of bases not matched to a gene: 8. CDR3 loop: CASSSTGQGEYNEQFF. CDR3 nucleotides: TGTGCCAGCAGCTCTACGGGACAGGGCGAATACAATGAGCAGTTCTTC.

V is TRBV11-2 and J is TRBJ1-2; D is uncertain. In germline, CDR1 is SGHAT, CDR2 FQNNGV. With 1 base removed from V and 3 bases from J, the gap between germline ends came to 6 bases. This CDR3 spans 13 amino acids. This CDR3 reads CASSLVSDYGYTF. CDR3 DNA: TGTGCCAGCAGCTTAGTCAGTGACTATGGCTACACCTTC. Using reference TRBV11-2 and TRBJ1-2 for the parts outside the CDR3, the full variable domain is EAGVAQSPRYKIIEKRQSVAFWCNPISGHATLYWYQQILGQGPKLLIQFQNNGVVDDSQLPKDRFSAERLKGVDSTLKIQPAKLEDSAVYLCASSLVSDYGYTFGSGTRLTVV.

The genes are TRBV6-5 and TRBJ2-2; D uncertain. Germline V gene sequence: CDR1 MNHEY, CDR2 SVGAGI. Trimming pared 7 bases from V and 4 bases from J, leaving 7 bases between. This CDR3 spans 12 amino acids. CDR3 sequence (DNA): TGTGCCAGCATGCCCAGCACCGGGGAGCTGTTTTTT. Its translation is CASMPSTGELFF.

J is TRBJ1-2 and V is TRBV6-1; D may be TRBD1 (5 bases). Per the germline V gene, CDR1 is MNHNS and CDR2 is SASEGT. This CDR3 has 14 residues. V was cut by 2 bases and J by 4 bases, with 11 bases left in between. The chain's CDR3 is CASSEPGMGYGYTF. Written as DNA, the CDR3 is TGTGCCAGCAGTGAACCAGGGATGGGCTATGGCTACACCTTC.

V gene TRBV7-2 combines with J gene TRBJ2-1, with 10 bases matching TRBD2. Per the germline V gene, CDR1 is SGHTA and CDR2 is FQGNSA. The trim removed 5 bases at V and 9 bases at J, leaving 10 bases unmatched. This CDR3 is built from 15 residues. DNA for the CDR3: TGTGCCAGCAGCCCTCCCCTAGCGGGAGTAGGTGAGCAGTTCTTC. As protein: CASSPPLAGVGEQFF.

The rearrangement uses TRBV27 and TRBJ1-1; possible D gene TRBD1, 6 bases. Germline V lookup: CDR1 MNHEY, CDR2 SMNVEV (reference sequence). This CDR3 is built from 17 residues. V was trimmed by 3 bases and J by 4 bases, leaving 21 bases between them. This CDR3 reads CASSLSPPGLRGTEAFF. CDR3 nucleotides: TGTGCCAGCAGTTTGTCCCCTCCGGGCCTCAGGGGCACTGAAGCTTTCTTT.

V is TRBV4-2 and J is TRBJ2-2, with D hard to call. CDR3 size: 14 residues. Trimming took off 1 base at V and 5 bases at J, with 8 bases between the two ends. CDR1 is LGHNA and CDR2 is YNFKEQ in the germline V gene. CDR3 region: CASSQGLVTGELFF. The CDR3 bases are TGTGCCAGCAGCCAAGGGCTAGTGACCGGGGAGCTGTTTTTT.

V is TRBV13 and J is TRBJ2-7; the match to TRBD1 covers 9 bases. The length of the CDR3 is 16 residues. With 5 bases clipped from V and 7 bases from J, the junction kept 15 bases outside the gene matches. Looked up from germline, CDR1 is PRHDT and CDR2 is FYEKMQ (reference sequence). Here the CDR3 reads CASSQSVGNRGLEQYF. Here the CDR3 DNA reads TGTGCCAGCAGCCAATCGGTGGGTAACAGGGGGCTTGAGCAGTACTTC.

In its sample, this clone was seen once. The V call is TRBV19, the J call TRBJ1-1; tentative D call: TRBD1 (6 bases). The CDR3 contains 14 residues. V dropped 4 bases and J dropped 8 bases, with 17 bases sitting between them. The germline V gene encodes CDR1 LNHDA and CDR2 SQIVND (reference sequence). The CDR3 here is CASSSRDTLLEAFF. The CDR3 DNA reads TGTGCCAGTAGTAGCCGGGACACCTTGTTGGAAGCTTTCTTT.

The genes are TRBV29-1 and TRBJ2-3, with 8 bases aligning to TRBD2. The germline V gene encodes CDR1 SQVTM and CDR2 ANQGSEA. With 1 base clipped from V and 4 bases from J, the junction kept 4 bases outside the gene matches. The CDR3 covers 14 residues. This CDR3 is CSVEVTSVPDTQYF. CDR3 coding DNA: TGCAGCGTTGAAGTGACTAGCGTTCCAGATACGCAGTATTTT.

About this clone: At one of its ends the junction is not consistent with the germline gene, which may arise from a read error. The rearrangement links TRBV4-2 to TRBJ2-5, with no clear D. This CDR3 contains 14 residues. Germline values: CDR1 LGHNA, CDR2 YNFKEQ. The CDR3 coding sequence is TGTGCCAGCAGCAGATCGACTGGAGAAGAGGCCCAGTACTTC. Residues: CASSRSTGEEAQYF.

The chain has TRBV27 and TRBJ1-1; perhaps TRBD1 as D (5 bases). Deletions cut 2 bases from V and 6 bases from J, with 10 bases between. The CDR3 spans 13 residues. CDR1 is MNHEY, CDR2 SMNVEV, per germline (reference sequence). The CDR3 loop reads CASSLRRDAEAFF. In DNA, the CDR3 is TGTGCCAGCAGTTTACGGCGGGACGCTGAAGCTTTCTTT.

The CDR3 here is CASSEGQAAYGYTF. The CDR3 nucleotides read TGTGCCAGCAGTGAAGGACAAGCAGCCTATGGCTACACCTTC. The chain is built from TRBV2 and TRBJ1-2; D unresolved. V lost 1 base and J 4 bases, leaving 10 bases between the germline ends. CDR3 length equals 14 residues. Germline V gene sequence: CDR1 SNHLY, CDR2 FYNNEI.

V is TRBV5-1 and J is TRBJ2-5; D is ambiguous. Germline assignment: CDR1 SGHRS and CDR2 YFSETQ. The length of the CDR3 is 15 residues. The V end was cut by 1 base, the J end by 5 bases, with 15 bases between. The CDR3 sequence is CASSLSVITGETQYF. The CDR3, as DNA: TGCGCCAGCAGCTTGAGTGTCATCACCGGGGAGACCCAGTACTTC.

The rearrangement joins TRBV27 to TRBJ2-7; D is perhaps TRBD2 (6 bases). V was cut by 0 bases and J by 3 bases, with 12 bases left in between. The germline CDR1 and CDR2 sequences are MNHEY and SMNVEV (reference sequence). The CDR3 extends over 15 amino acids. The DNA of the CDR3 is TGTGCCAGCAGTTTATCAGGGACTCCCCTCTACGAGCAGTACTTC. Amino acid sequence: CASSLSGTPLYEQYF.

The chain is built from TRBV9 and TRBJ1-1; D gene unclear. The CDR3 extends over 11 amino acids. In germline, CDR1 is SGDLS, CDR2 YYNGEE. Trimming pared 0 bases from V and 7 bases from J, leaving 4 bases between. The CDR3, as DNA: TGTGCCAGCAGCGTAGCGAGTGAAGCTTTCTTT. This encodes CASSVASEAFF.

The rearrangement joins TRBV15 to TRBJ2-7, with D unclear. This CDR3 comprises 13 residues. Trimming removed 0 bases at V and 3 bases at J, with 6 bases between. The germline V gene encodes CDR1 LNHNV and CDR2 YYDKDF (reference sequence). CDR3 region: CATSRDRSYEQYF. The CDR3 DNA reads as TGTGCCACCAGCAGAGATAGAAGCTACGAGCAGTACTTC. Filled out from reference TRBV15 and TRBJ2-7, the complete variable domain reads DAMVIQNPRYQVTQFGKPVTLSCSQTLNHNVMYWYQQKSSQAPKLLFHYYDKDFNNEADTPDNFQSRRPNTSFCFLDIRSPGLGDTAMYLCATSRDRSYEQYFGPGTRLTVT.

The chain links TRBV5-1 to TRBJ2-7, with D perhaps TRBD1 (5 bases). V shed 1 base and J shed 5 bases, with 13 bases lying between them. Germline CDR1 is SGHRS and CDR2 is YFSETQ. The CDR3 loop spans 14 amino acids. For the CDR3, the DNA is TGCGCCAGCAGCTTGAGGCAGGGTGGAGACGAGCAGTACTTC. This codes for CASSLRQGGDEQYF.

V is TRBV19 and J is TRBJ1-1, with unresolved D. CDR3 length equals 13 residues. The V gene's germline CDR1 is LNHDA and CDR2 SQIVND (reference sequence). Trimming stripped 3 bases from V and 1 base from J, with 6 bases between. As DNA, the CDR3 is TGTGCCAGTAGTATGGTGGCGAACACTGAAGCTTTCTTT. It specifies CASSMVANTEAFF. Looking up the rest from reference TRBV19 and TRBJ1-1 gives the full variable domain: DGGITQSPKYLFRKEGQNVTLSCEQNLNHDAMYWYRQDPGQGLRLIYYSQIVNDFQKGDIAEGYSVSREKKESFPLTVTSAQKNPTAFYLCASSMVANTEAFFGQGTRLTVV.

V and J are TRBV7-8 and TRBJ1-5, with 7 bases matching TRBD1. Per germline, CDR1 SGHVS and CDR2 FQNEAQ. This CDR3 contains 17 residues. The ends lost 5 bases at V and 0 bases at J; junction bases unmatched: 10. The CDR3 loop reads CASSLGRQGYSNQPQHF. CDR3 nucleotides: TGTGCCAGCAGCCTGGGGAGACAGGGATATAGCAATCAGCCCCAGCATTTT. The full variable domain, its missing parts supplied by reference TRBV7-8 and TRBJ1-5, is GAGVSQSPRYKVAKRGQDVALRCDPISGHVSLFWYQQALGQGPEFLTYFQNEAQLDKSGLPSDRFFAERPEGSVSTLKIQRTQQEDSAVYLCASSLGRQGYSNQPQHFGDGTRLSIL.

The chain links TRBV7-9 to TRBJ2-3, with TRBD2 matching over 12 bases. The CDR3 is made up of 18 amino acids. CDR1 and CDR2 from the germline V gene are SEHNR and FQNEAQ (reference sequence). Unmatched junction bases numbered 8, after V lost 4 bases and J lost 0 bases. DNA for the CDR3: TGTGCCAGCAGCTCTCCTACGGGGACTAGCGGGAGCACAGATACGCAGTATTTT. This sequence encodes CASSSPTGTSGSTDTQYF.

J is TRBJ2-1 and V is TRBV29-1; the match to TRBD2 covers 9 bases. Germline loops: CDR1 SQVTM, CDR2 ANQGSEA. This CDR3 is built from 15 residues. V lost 7 bases and J lost 2; bases outside the gene matches: 9. The CDR3 DNA is TGCAGCGCCCTTCGAGCGGGAGGCCCCTACAATGAGCAGTTCTTC. This encodes CSALRAGGPYNEQFF.

The chain combines TRBV9 with TRBJ2-7; 8 positions match TRBD2. The CDR3 is 13 amino acids. The germline V gene has CDR1 SGDLS and CDR2 YYNGEE. The V segment lost 4 bases and the J segment 7 bases; nucleotides outside the gene matches: 7. The chain's CDR3 is CASSRGGAREQYF. CDR3 in DNA: TGTGCCAGCAGCCGGGGGGGGGCTCGTGAGCAGTACTTC.

This clone was seen more than once but under ten times. The chain's CDR3 is CASSTAGELFF. In nucleotides, the CDR3 is TGTGCCAGCAGCACGGCCGGGGAGCTGTTTTTT. The V and J genes are TRBV2 and TRBJ2-2; D not certain. V lost 6 bases to trimming and J lost 6 bases, with 5 bases between them. Germline lookup yields CDR1 SNHLY and CDR2 FYNNEI. This CDR3 is built from 11 residues.

The V and J genes are TRBV5-4 and TRBJ2-5, with TRBD2 matching 8 bases. The end of the DNA aligns better with TRBJ2-7, so the J call may be wrong. CDR1 and CDR2 from the germline V gene are SGHNT and YYREEE (reference sequence). The CDR3 runs 15 residues. The DNA for the CDR3 is TGTGCCAGCAGCATTAAGCGGGAGTACACCTACGAGCAGTACTTC. The encoded protein is CASSIKREYTYEQYF.

This clone has just one count. V gene TRBV2 combines with J gene TRBJ1-1, with D tentatively TRBD1 (5 bases). The CDR3 is made up of 15 amino acids. Germline V gives CDR1 SNHLY, CDR2 FYNNEI. Trimming stripped 3 bases from V and 8 bases from J, with 19 bases between. The CDR3 spells CASSEAGFPSEEAFF. The DNA for the CDR3 is TGTGCCAGCAGTGAGGCAGGGTTCCCGTCAGAGGAAGCTTTCTTT.

The CDR3 loop reads CASRSGLAGANEQFF. CDR3 nucleotide sequence: TGTGCCAGCAGATCGGGACTAGCGGGAGCCAATGAGCAGTTCTTC. V usage is TRBV27 and J usage is TRBJ2-1; TRBD2 matches 14 bases. The CDR3 length is 15 residues. The J segment lost 6 bases and the V segment lost 6 bases, leaving 4 bases of the junction unmatched. The germline V gene encodes CDR1 MNHEY and CDR2 SMNVEV (reference sequence).